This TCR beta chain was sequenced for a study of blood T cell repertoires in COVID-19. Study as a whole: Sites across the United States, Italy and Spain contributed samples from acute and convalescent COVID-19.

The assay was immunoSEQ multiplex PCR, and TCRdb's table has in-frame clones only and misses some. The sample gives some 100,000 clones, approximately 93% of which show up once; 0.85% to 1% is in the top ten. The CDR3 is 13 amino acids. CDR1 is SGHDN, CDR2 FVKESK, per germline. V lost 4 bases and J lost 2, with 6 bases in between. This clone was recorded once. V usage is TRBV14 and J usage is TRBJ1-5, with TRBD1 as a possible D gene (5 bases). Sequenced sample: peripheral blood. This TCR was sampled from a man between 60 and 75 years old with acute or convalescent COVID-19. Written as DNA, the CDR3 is TGTGCCAGCAGCCTCAGGGGCAATCAGCCCCAGCATTTT. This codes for CASSLRGNQPQHF.